A few counts support the clone carrying this T cell receptor (beta chain). The antigen is undetermined. Unique molecular identifiers were built into the TCRbeta library. TCRdb fed the PCR reads into MiXCR, producing one record per CDR3 protein. The table records about 90,000 distinct CDR3 sequences, roughly 15% of them present only once. This record comes from a study of T-cell reconstitution after alpha-beta-depleted transplantation in children. Study results and limitations: Surviving thymic progenitors and recipient T cells were the source of high TCRbeta diversity at day 60 in some patients. Counts and diversity of T cells one year after transplant came mostly from newly produced T cells. At around two months after transplant, the alpha-beta T cells were reportedly derived from several hundred expanded clones that came from non-depleted graft cells.

The TCR sequence derives from a male patient under 10 years old who had a stem cell transplant for acute lymphoblastic leukemia, so the T cells may come from the graft donor. The sample was PBMCs, mostly from graft donor cells, taken 180 days after TCRalphabeta/CD19-depleted stem cell transplant.

The CDR3 loop reads CSVVCQPQHF. The CDR3 nucleotides are TGCAGCGTTGTCTGTCAGCCCCAGCATTTT. The V and J genes are TRBV29-1 and TRBJ1-5; D not certain. The CDR3 length is 10 residues. CDR1 is SQVTM, CDR2 ANQGSEA, per germline. Trimming took off 4 bases at V and 6 bases at J, with 4 bases between the two ends.